These 13 T cell receptor beta chains share one sample of origin, sequenced in a study of blood T cells in healthy people across ages. A second PCR of about 7 to 11 cycles used a sample-barcoded 5' primer and a J-beta primer mix. Each CDR3 protein is one row after TCRdb ran MiXCR on the 5' RACE reads. The sample yields 870,000 or so distinct CDR3 sequences, 29% seen once. Material: blood. These receptors came from a woman aged 80 or over in good health.

This sequence joins TRBV20-1 and TRBJ1-2, with D tentatively TRBD1 (5 bases). CDR1 and CDR2 from the germline V gene are DFQATT and SNEGSKA (reference sequence). The CDR3 totals 16 residues. V gave up 0 bases and J gave up 8 bases, with 22 bases separating them. The CDR3 DNA reads as TGCAGTGCTAGAGAGGGGACCGGGGCCCCCAGTGGGGGCTACACCTTC. This encodes CSAREGTGAPSGGYTF.

The V gene is TRBV20-1, the J gene TRBJ2-7; D ambiguous. CDR3 length equals 12 residues. Between the trimmed V and J ends, which lost 3 bases and 10 bases, there was a span of 16 bases. Germline V lookup: CDR1 DFQATT, CDR2 SNEGSKA (reference sequence). The CDR3 spells CSARAPSLAQYF. Written as DNA, the CDR3 is TGCAGTGCTAGGGCCCCAAGTTTGGCCCAGTACTTC.

This clonotype turned up a few times. Since a much larger clone is just one base distant, this may be a read error. The J gene is TRBJ2-5, the V gene TRBV7-6; unclear D gene. Looked up from germline, CDR1 is SGHVS and CDR2 is FNYEAQ. Trimming stripped 2 bases from V and 11 bases from J, with 21 bases between. The CDR3 totals 15 residues. The CDR3 DNA follows: TGTGCCAGCAGCTTACGATACCGACGCTACAATGAGCAGTACTTC. This encodes CASSLRYRRYNEQYF. Using reference TRBV7-6 and TRBJ2-5 for the parts outside the CDR3, the full variable domain is GAGVSQSPRYKVTKRGQDVALRCDPISGHVSLYWYRQALGQGPEFLTYFNYEAQQDKSGLPNDRFSAERPEGSISTLTIQRTEQRDSAMYRCASSLRYRRYNEQYFGPGTRLLVL.

This clonotype was seen many times. The chain's CDR3 is CASSLGLAGGLNEQFF. CDR3 coding DNA: TGTGCCAGCAGCTTAGGACTAGCGGGGGGGCTCAATGAGCAGTTCTTC. This chain joins TRBV7-2 and TRBJ2-1, with 14 bases identical to TRBD2. Trimming removed 1 base from V and 6 bases from J; junction bases left unmatched: 2. The V gene's germline CDR1 is SGHTA and CDR2 FQGNSA. The CDR3 totals 16 residues.

Comment on this clonotype: This clone may be a read error of a much larger clone one base away. The rearrangement joins TRBV5-1 to TRBJ1-2; D not resolved. Per the germline V gene, CDR1 is SGHRS and CDR2 is YFSETQ. The CDR3 consists of 14 residues. The CDR3 reads CASSLGQQNYGNTF. The CDR3 DNA sequence: TGCGCCAGCAGCTTGGGGCAGCAAAACTATGGCAACACCTTC.

This clonotype was picked up many times. The chain recombines TRBV7-2 with TRBJ2-4; D gene uncertain. This CDR3 spans 16 amino acids. V was cut by 2 bases and J by 0 bases, with 11 bases left in between. Germline V lookup: CDR1 SGHTA, CDR2 FQGNSA. The CDR3 protein is CASSLKFISAKNIQYF. The CDR3 DNA follows: TGTGCCAGCAGCTTAAAATTTATTTCAGCCAAAAACATTCAGTACTTC.

This clonotype was counted only a few times. V gene TRBV7-9 combines with J gene TRBJ2-3, with 10 positions matching TRBD2. The CDR3 runs to 17 residues. V lost 5 bases to trimming and J lost 0 bases; unmatched junction nucleotides: 8. The V gene's germline CDR1 is SEHNR and CDR2 FQNEAQ (reference sequence). The CDR3 spells CASSRGLAESSTDTQYF. In DNA, the CDR3 is TGTGCCAGCAGCCGAGGACTAGCGGAGTCTAGCACAGATACGCAGTATTTT.

This clonotype was seen many times. This chain connects TRBV10-3 to TRBJ1-6; weak D call: TRBD1 (6 bases). Germline V gene lookup returns CDR1 ENHRY and CDR2 SYGVKD. The CDR3 covers 15 residues. V was cut by 5 bases and J by 7 bases, with 15 bases left in between. The CDR3 region has the DNA TGTGCCATCAGTTTTTCTCAGGGGAGCAATTCACCCCTCCACTTT. Protein product: CAISFSQGSNSPLHF.

The chain links TRBV27 to TRBJ1-2, with a weak D call TRBD1 (5 bases). The CDR3 has 14 amino acids. V was clipped by 2 bases and J by 7 bases, with 14 bases between them. Germline V gene sequence: CDR1 MNHEY, CDR2 SMNVEV (reference sequence). The CDR3 DNA is TGTGCCAGCAGTTTAGCAGGGAAACTGTCTGGCTACACCTTC. Encoded protein: CASSLAGKLSGYTF.

V and J are TRBV12-3 or TRBV12-4 and TRBJ2-1; 8 bases are shared with TRBD2. With V trimmed by 1 base and J by 4 bases, 6 bases remained unmatched. The CDR3 length is 16 residues. CDR3 residues: CASSLDAGGQYNEQFF. CDR3 in DNA: TGTGCCAGCAGTTTAGATGCGGGAGGCCAGTACAATGAGCAGTTCTTC.

This clonotype was recorded at least ten times. In DNA form, the CDR3 reads TGTGCCAGCAGCCGGGGGGACACCGAGCAGGTAACGCAGTATTTT. Translation gives CASSRGDTEQVTQYF. The chain joins TRBV12-3 or TRBV12-4 to TRBJ2-3, with D possibly being TRBD2 (7 bases). Trimming shortened V by 6 bases and J by 9 bases, and 22 bases separated the two germline ends. This CDR3 region has 15 residues.

This clonotype was seen once. The junction departs from germline at one end; a sequencing error may be responsible. The chain has TRBV12-3 or TRBV12-4 and TRBJ1-2; D is ambiguous. The CDR3 covers 12 residues. CDR3 nucleotide sequence: TGTGCCTGCAGTCGCGACGGCTATGGCTACACCTTC. Protein: CACSRDGYGYTF.

This clonotype appeared many times. The gene calls are TRBV18 and TRBJ2-7; a weak D match, TRBD1 (5 bases). CDR3 length: 12 amino acids. CDR1 and CDR2 (germline): KGHSH, LQKENI. The ends were cut back, 2 bases at V and 6 bases at J, with 8 bases in the middle. CDR3 DNA sequence: TGTGCCAGCTCACCAAGACAGCCCGAGCAGTACTTC. This translates into CASSPRQPEQYF.